Listed here are 10 T cell receptor beta chains from one sample, sequenced in a study of cytomegalovirus exposure and HLA in healthy donors. A multiplex PCR was run with 60 Vbeta primers and 13 Jbeta primers. Using immunoSEQ multiplex PCR, the repertoire was profiled, and TCRdb retains in-frame clones only, with some absent. The sample carries about 190,000 clones, approximately 78% recorded once. The sample consisted of PBMCs. The receptor source for this set is a woman between 18 and 29 years old in good health and CMV-seronegative.

CDR3 nucleotide sequence: TGCGCCAGCAGCTTGTCCCCAGCGGGAGGGTCAGATACGCAGTATTTT. This translates into CASSLSPAGGSDTQYF. V is TRBV5-1 and J is TRBJ2-3; 10 positions agree with TRBD2. The ends lost 1 base at V and 4 bases at J; junction bases unmatched: 6. There are 16 residues in the CDR3. Germline CDR1 reads SGHRS; CDR2 reads YFSETQ.

CDR3 region: CATSKDQGVSSPLHF. As DNA, the CDR3 is TGTGCCACCAGCAAGGATCAGGGGGTGAGTTCACCCCTCCACTTT. The gene calls are TRBV15 and TRBJ1-6; 7 positions agree with TRBD1. This CDR3 spans 15 amino acids. V shed 4 bases and J 9 bases; nucleotides not matched to a gene: 9. The germline gives CDR1 LNHNV, CDR2 YYDKDF (reference sequence).

The J gene is TRBJ2-5, the V gene TRBV19; 7 nucleotides agree with TRBD1. Trimming took 6 bases from V and 3 from J; bases not matched to a gene: 7. Germline assignment: CDR1 LNHDA and CDR2 SQIVND (reference sequence). This CDR3 has 14 amino acids. As DNA, the CDR3 is TGTGCCAGTAGCAAGGGACAGTTAAAAGAGACCCAGTACTTC. Amino acids: CASSKGQLKETQYF.

This chain uses TRBV11-2 with TRBJ1-3; D is ambiguous. With 4 bases removed from V and 1 base from J, the gap between germline ends came to 11 bases. The CDR3 covers 15 residues. Germline V gene sequence: CDR1 SGHAT, CDR2 FQNNGV. CDR3 bases: TGTGCCAGCAGCTCGGGTAAAAGGTCTGGAAACACCATATATTTT. It yields the protein CASSSGKRSGNTIYF.

The J gene is TRBJ1-4, the V gene TRBV2, with TRBD1 matching over 7 bases. This CDR3 has 14 residues. Germline lookup yields CDR1 SNHLY and CDR2 FYNNEI. The V gene end was trimmed by 6 bases and the J gene end by 5 bases; junction bases not matched to a gene: 6. As DNA, the CDR3 is TGTGCCAGCAGCGGGGACAGAGTGAATGAAAAACTGTTTTTT. Residues: CASSGDRVNEKLFF.

The chain couples TRBV5-6 to TRBJ2-5; tentative D call: TRBD1 (6 bases). The CDR3 is 19 amino acids. V was shortened by 0 bases and J by 0 bases, with 21 bases between the two germline ends. Germline V gene sequence: CDR1 SGHDT, CDR2 YYEEEE. The DNA of the CDR3 is TGTGCCAGCAGCTTGGAGGGGGATGGACTTTCTACGTACCAAGAGACCCAGTACTTC. Protein: CASSLEGDGLSTYQETQYF.

V gene TRBV7-2 combines with J gene TRBJ2-5, with a weak D call TRBD1 (6 bases). In germline, CDR1 is SGHTA, CDR2 FQGNSA. The CDR3 is 14 residues long. The V gene lost 5 bases and the J gene lost 4 bases, with 14 bases spanning the gap. In DNA form, the CDR3 reads TGTGCCAGCAGCATGGACAGCCTTGGAGAGACCCAGTACTTC. Its protein is CASSMDSLGETQYF.

V is TRBV30 and J is TRBJ2-1, with 10 bases fitting TRBD1. The CDR3 is made up of 14 amino acids. V was clipped by 8 bases and J by 12 bases; unmatched bases: 16. CDR1 is GTSNPN, CDR2 SVGIG, per germline (reference sequence). CDR3: CALGEGQGFGGQFF. The DNA of the CDR3 is TGTGCCCTTGGGGAGGGACAGGGGTTTGGCGGGCAGTTCTTC.

The chain links TRBV5-1 to TRBJ2-2, with D possibly being TRBD1 (6 bases). The germline V and J ends were trimmed by 5 bases and 1 base, with 12 bases remaining between them. This CDR3 has 15 residues. Germline loops: CDR1 SGHRS, CDR2 YFSETQ. CDR3 sequence reads: CASRPPGQNTGELFF. CDR3 sequence (DNA): TGCGCCAGCAGACCACCGGGACAGAACACCGGGGAGCTGTTTTTT.

The chain employs TRBV2 and TRBJ1-2; no reliable D call. V lost 7 bases and J lost 2, with 11 bases in between. Per germline, CDR1 SNHLY and CDR2 FYNNEI. The CDR3 loop spans 13 amino acids. The CDR3 sequence: CASTRSKNYGYTF. CDR3 nucleotides: TGTGCCAGCACTAGATCAAAGAACTATGGCTACACCTTC.